This paragraph reports one T cell receptor (beta chain). Germline CDR1 reads LNHDA; CDR2 reads SQIVND (reference sequence). The CDR3 totals 15 residues. Trimming cost V 4 bases and J 3 bases, with 13 bases left between them. The source of the sample is a study of blood T cell repertoires in COVID-19. Study at large: The United States, Italy and Spain were the sources of the acute and convalescent COVID-19 samples. From T cells, B-cell-depleted T cells, or PBMCs came the material, which was cDNA or gDNA.

Authors' data handling: How many nucleated cells were present was estimated from reference gene primer amplification. This table comes from immunoSEQ multiplex PCR, and its TCRdb copy is limited to in-frame clones, with some not included. That table furnishes V, J and clone size, whereas the DNA furnished D and trimming. Of about 150,000 clones listed, roughly 80% are singletons. Source material: peripheral blood. The chain is built from TRBV19 and TRBJ1-5; D call uncertain. The TCR sequence derives from a woman aged 55-70 years with acute or convalescent COVID-19. CDR3 sequence: CASSTWRPSNQPQHF. The CDR3 region has the DNA TGTGCCAGTAGTACCTGGAGACCATCCAATCAGCCCCAGCATTTT.